One and the same sample provided the 13 T cell receptor beta chains below, sequenced in a study of blood T cell repertoires in COVID-19. TCRdb's copy holds only in-frame clones and misses some; the assay was immunoSEQ multiplex PCR. The profile shows about 150,000 clones, more than 80% of them singletons. The sequenced sample consisted of peripheral blood. The receptor source for this set is a woman in her forties with acute or convalescent COVID-19.

The chain has TRBV2 and TRBJ2-2; D gene unclear. V lost 4 bases to trimming and J lost 6 bases, with 3 bases between them. Germline V gene sequence: CDR1 SNHLY, CDR2 FYNNEI. This CDR3 is built from 11 residues. CDR3 region: CASSVAGELFF. DNA of the CDR3: TGTGCCAGCAGTGTAGCCGGGGAGCTGTTTTTT.

V gene TRBV19 combines with J gene TRBJ2-3; 11 nucleotides match TRBD2. From germline, CDR1 is LNHDA and CDR2 SQIVND (reference sequence). The CDR3 has 16 residues. The trim removed 2 bases at V and 2 bases at J, leaving 3 bases unmatched. Here the CDR3 reads CASSIIAGGTTDTQYF. For the CDR3, the DNA is TGTGCCAGTAGTATAATAGCGGGGGGGACCACAGATACGCAGTATTTT.

This clone showed up just a few times. The chain is built from TRBV11-2 and TRBJ2-2; 12 bases agree with TRBD2. CDR3 size: 13 residues. Germline loops: CDR1 SGHAT, CDR2 FQNNGV. The V gene end was trimmed by 7 bases and the J gene end by 7 bases; junction bases not matched to a gene: 1. CDR3 region: CASTSGRVGELFF. Written as DNA, the CDR3 is TGTGCCAGCACTAGCGGGAGGGTCGGGGAGCTGTTTTTT.

The V and J genes are TRBV27 and TRBJ1-2, with a possible D match to TRBD1 (5 bases). Trimming pared 5 bases from V and 4 bases from J, leaving 14 bases between. The CDR3 is made up of 14 amino acids. Per germline, CDR1 MNHEY and CDR2 SMNVEV (reference sequence). The CDR3 loop is CASSPGGGVYGYTF. The CDR3 DNA follows: TGTGCCAGCAGTCCCGGGGGGGGTGTCTATGGCTACACCTTC.

This chain joins TRBV6-1 and TRBJ2-4; D perhaps matches TRBD2 (6 bases). The V end was cut by 0 bases, the J end by 7 bases, with 10 bases between. The germline V gene has CDR1 MNHNS and CDR2 SASEGT. The CDR3 runs 14 residues. This chain's CDR3 is CASSEALARNIQYF. CDR3 bases: TGTGCCAGCAGTGAAGCGCTAGCGAGGAACATTCAGTACTTC.

The chain joins TRBV15 to TRBJ2-3; 7 bases match TRBD2. The CDR3 is 18 amino acids. V lost 0 bases and J lost 2; bases outside the gene matches: 11. Germline V gives CDR1 LNHNV, CDR2 YYDKDF (reference sequence). The chain's CDR3 is CATSRDPSTSIDTDTQYF. The CDR3 DNA is TGTGCCACCAGCAGAGATCCGTCGACTAGCATTGACACAGATACGCAGTATTTT.

The rearrangement uses TRBV24-1 and TRBJ2-1; D perhaps matches TRBD2 (6 bases). V lost 1 base and J 7 bases, leaving 13 bases between the germline ends. The CDR3 is made up of 15 amino acids. Looked up from germline, CDR1 is KGHDR and CDR2 is SFDVKD. DNA of the CDR3: TGTGCCACCAGTGATTTACGCGGGAATCGGAATGAGCAGTTCTTC. Its translation: CATSDLRGNRNEQFF.

The rearrangement links TRBV21-1 to TRBJ2-7; the table calls TRBD1, which could not be checked here. TRBV21-1 is recorded as a pseudogene. This CDR3 contains 13 residues. The CDR3 loop reads CASSKWTVYEQYF. The CDR3 coding sequence is TGTGCCAGCAGCAAATGGACAGTCTACGAGCAGTACTTC.

The table lists this clone with a few counts. J is TRBJ1-1 and V is TRBV7-9, with D hard to call. This CDR3 is built from 16 residues. V lost 2 bases, J lost 1 base, and 14 bases lay in between. Germline loops: CDR1 SEHNR, CDR2 FQNEAQ (reference sequence). CDR3 bases: TGTGCCAGCAGCTTAATCGACTACAGAGGGAACACTGAAGCTTTCTTT. As protein: CASSLIDYRGNTEAFF.

The J gene is TRBJ1-3, the V gene TRBV5-6, with 12 positions matching TRBD1. The germline V gene has CDR1 SGHDT and CDR2 YYEEEE. V lost 3 bases to trimming and J lost 0 bases; unmatched junction nucleotides: 7. This CDR3 has 18 residues. The CDR3 sequence is CASSWGQGASGSGNTIYF. The CDR3 DNA reads TGTGCCAGCAGCTGGGGACAGGGGGCGTCAGGCTCTGGAAACACCATATATTTT.

The V and J genes are TRBV11-3 and TRBJ1-2; perhaps TRBD1 as D (6 bases). Germline assignment: CDR1 SGHNT and CDR2 YENEEA. This CDR3 is 15 amino acids long. V lost 2 bases to trimming and J lost 5 bases, with 15 bases between them. CDR3 DNA: TGTGCCAGCAGCTTAAGTTGGGGGCCAGAGTATGGCTACACCTTC. It codes for CASSLSWGPEYGYTF.

The chain employs TRBV2 and TRBJ2-7; D might be TRBD1 (7 bases). CDR1 is SNHLY and CDR2 is FYNNEI in the germline V gene. The V gene lost 5 bases and the J gene lost 6 bases, with 17 bases spanning the gap. The CDR3 spans 14 residues. This CDR3 is CASSPRDSPIEQYF. The DNA of the CDR3 is TGTGCCAGCAGTCCGCGGGACAGTCCTATCGAGCAGTACTTC.

This rearrangement joins TRBV27 to TRBJ2-5; weak D call: TRBD2 (5 bases). The V end lost 4 bases, the J end lost 4 bases, and 13 bases lay between the germline ends. Germline V gene lookup returns CDR1 MNHEY and CDR2 SMNVEV (reference sequence). This CDR3 region has 14 residues. CDR3 protein: CASSSILSGETQYF. Written as DNA, the CDR3 is TGTGCCAGCAGTTCGATCTTAAGCGGAGAGACCCAGTACTTC.